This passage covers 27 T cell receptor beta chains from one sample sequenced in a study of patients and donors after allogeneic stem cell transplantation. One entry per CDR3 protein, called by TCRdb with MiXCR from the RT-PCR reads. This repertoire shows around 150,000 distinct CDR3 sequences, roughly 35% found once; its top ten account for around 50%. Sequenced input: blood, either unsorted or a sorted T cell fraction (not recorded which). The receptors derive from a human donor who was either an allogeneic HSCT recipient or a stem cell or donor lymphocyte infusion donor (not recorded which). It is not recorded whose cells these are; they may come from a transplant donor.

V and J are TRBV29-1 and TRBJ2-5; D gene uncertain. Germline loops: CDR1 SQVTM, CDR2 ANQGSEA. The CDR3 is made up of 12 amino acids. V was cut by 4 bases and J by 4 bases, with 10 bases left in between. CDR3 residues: CSVGSIRETQYF. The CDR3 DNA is TGCAGCGTTGGGAGCATTAGAGAGACCCAGTACTTC. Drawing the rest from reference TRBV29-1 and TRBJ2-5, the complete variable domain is SAVISQKPSRDICQRGTSLTIQCQVDSQVTMMFWYRQQPGQSLTLIATANQGSEATYESGFVIDKFPISRPNLTFSTLTVSNMSPEDSSIYLCSVGSIRETQYFGPGTRLLVL.

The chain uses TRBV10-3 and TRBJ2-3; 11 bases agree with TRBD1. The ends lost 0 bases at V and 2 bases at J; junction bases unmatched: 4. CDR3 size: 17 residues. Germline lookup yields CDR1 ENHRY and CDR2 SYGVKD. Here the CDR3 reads CAISESRDRGFTDTQYF. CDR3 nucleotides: TGTGCCATCAGTGAGTCCAGGGACAGGGGGTTCACAGATACGCAGTATTTT.

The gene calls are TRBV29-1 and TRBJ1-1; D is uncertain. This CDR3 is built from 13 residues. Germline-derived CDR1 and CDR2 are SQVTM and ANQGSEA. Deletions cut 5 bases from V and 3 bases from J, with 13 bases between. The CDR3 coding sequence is TGCAGCGTTTTGACACAGTCCTACACTGAAGCTTTCTTT. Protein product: CSVLTQSYTEAFF.

CDR3: CASSFSLRGGEQFF. CDR3 DNA sequence: TGTGCCAGCAGTTTCTCTTTGCGGGGGGGAGAGCAGTTCTTC. This rearrangement joins TRBV12-3 or TRBV12-4 to TRBJ2-1, with TRBD2 matching 9 bases. The CDR3 has 14 amino acids. V lost 3 bases to trimming and J lost 10 bases; unmatched junction nucleotides: 7.

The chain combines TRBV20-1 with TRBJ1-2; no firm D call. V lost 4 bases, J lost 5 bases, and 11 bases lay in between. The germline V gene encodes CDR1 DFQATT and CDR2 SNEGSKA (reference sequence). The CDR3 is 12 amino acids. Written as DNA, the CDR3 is TGCAGTGCTAACGTCCTGAGATATGGCTACACCTTC. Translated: CSANVLRYGYTF.

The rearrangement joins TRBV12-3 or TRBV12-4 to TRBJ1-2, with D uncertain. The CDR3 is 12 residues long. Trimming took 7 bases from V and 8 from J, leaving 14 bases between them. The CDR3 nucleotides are TGTGCCAGCACCCAAGTTGGTCTCGGCTACACCTTC. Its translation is CASTQVGLGYTF.

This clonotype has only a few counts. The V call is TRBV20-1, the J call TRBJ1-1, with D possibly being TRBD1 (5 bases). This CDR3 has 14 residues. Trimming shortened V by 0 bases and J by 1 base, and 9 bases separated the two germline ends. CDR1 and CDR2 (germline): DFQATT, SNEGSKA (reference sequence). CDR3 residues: CSARDRAGNTEAFF. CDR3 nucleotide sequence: TGCAGTGCTAGAGACAGGGCCGGGAACACTGAAGCTTTCTTT.

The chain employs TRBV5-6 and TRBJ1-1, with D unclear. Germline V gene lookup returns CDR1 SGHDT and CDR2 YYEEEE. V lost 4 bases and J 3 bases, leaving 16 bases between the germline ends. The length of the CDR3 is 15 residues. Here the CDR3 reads CASSPSGWLDTEAFF. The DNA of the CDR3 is TGTGCCAGCAGCCCCTCGGGGTGGTTGGACACTGAAGCTTTCTTT.

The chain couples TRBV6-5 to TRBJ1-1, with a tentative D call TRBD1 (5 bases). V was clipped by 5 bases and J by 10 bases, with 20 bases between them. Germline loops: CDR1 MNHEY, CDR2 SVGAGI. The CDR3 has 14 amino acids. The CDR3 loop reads CASSVGLHTEGAFF. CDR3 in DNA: TGTGCCAGCAGTGTGGGACTTCACACTGAAGGAGCTTTCTTT.

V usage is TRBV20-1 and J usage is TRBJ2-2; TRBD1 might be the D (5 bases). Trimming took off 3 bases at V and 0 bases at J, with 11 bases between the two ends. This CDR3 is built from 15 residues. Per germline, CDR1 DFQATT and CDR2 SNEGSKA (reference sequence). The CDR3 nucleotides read TGCAGTGCTAGGAAGGACAATACGAACACCGGGGAGCTGTTTTTT. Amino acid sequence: CSARKDNTNTGELFF.

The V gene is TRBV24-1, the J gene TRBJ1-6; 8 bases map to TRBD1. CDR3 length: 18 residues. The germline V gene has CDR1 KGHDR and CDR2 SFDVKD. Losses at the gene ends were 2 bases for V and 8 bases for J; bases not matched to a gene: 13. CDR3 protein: CATSDWGQDPGVHSPLHF. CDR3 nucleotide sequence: TGTGCCACCAGTGATTGGGGACAGGACCCAGGAGTGCATTCACCCCTCCACTTT.

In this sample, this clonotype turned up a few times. CDR3 sequence (DNA): TGTGCCAGCAGTCCAACGACAGGGACCGGGGAGCTGTTTTTT. This gives the protein CASSPTTGTGELFF. The chain employs TRBV6-1 and TRBJ2-2, with TRBD1 matching over 7 bases. The germline gives CDR1 MNHNS, CDR2 SASEGT. Germline trimming cut 5 bases from V and 5 bases from J; bases unmatched to any gene: 5. CDR3 size: 14 residues.

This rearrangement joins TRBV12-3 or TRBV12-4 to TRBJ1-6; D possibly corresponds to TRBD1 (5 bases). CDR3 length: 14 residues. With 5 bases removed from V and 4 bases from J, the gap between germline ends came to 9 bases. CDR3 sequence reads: CASSRDRYNSPLHF. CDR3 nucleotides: TGTGCCAGCAGTCGGGACCGGTATAATTCACCCCTCCACTTT.

The CDR3 is CASSRDPPANTEAFF. In nucleotides, the CDR3 is TGTGCCAGCAGCCGCGACCCGCCAGCGAACACTGAAGCTTTCTTT. This chain joins TRBV13 and TRBJ1-1; D ambiguous. Germline-derived CDR1 and CDR2 are PRHDT and FYEKMQ (reference sequence). Trimming removed 5 bases at V and 1 base at J, with 14 bases between. The CDR3 spans 15 residues.

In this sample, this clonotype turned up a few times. CDR3 region: CATSWGGGYSEQFF. The CDR3 nucleotides are TGTGCCACTTCCTGGGGCGGGGGATATAGTGAGCAGTTCTTC. The chain joins TRBV2 to TRBJ2-1; 7 nucleotides match TRBD2. Trimming cost V 10 bases and J 9 bases; bases outside gene matches: 15. The CDR3 loop spans 14 amino acids. CDR1 SNHLY and CDR2 FYNNEI come from the germline V gene.

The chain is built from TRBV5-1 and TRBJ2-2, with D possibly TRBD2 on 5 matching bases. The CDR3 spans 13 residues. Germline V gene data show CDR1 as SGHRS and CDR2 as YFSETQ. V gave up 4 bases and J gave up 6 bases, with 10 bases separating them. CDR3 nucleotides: TGCGCCAGCAGCGAACTAGTCCCCGGGGAGCTGTTTTTT. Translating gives CASSELVPGELFF. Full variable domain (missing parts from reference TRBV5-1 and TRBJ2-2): KAGVTQTPRYLIKTRGQQVTLSCSPISGHRSVSWYQQTPGQGLQFLFEYFSETQRNKGNFPGRFSGRQFSNSRSEMNVSTLELGDSALYLCASSELVPGELFFGEGSRLTVL.

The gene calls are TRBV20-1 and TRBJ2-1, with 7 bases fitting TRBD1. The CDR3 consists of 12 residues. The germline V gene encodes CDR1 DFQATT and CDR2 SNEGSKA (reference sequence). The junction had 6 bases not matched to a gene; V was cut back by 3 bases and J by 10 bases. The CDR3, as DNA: TGCAGTGCTAGTCAGGGGGACGGCGAGCAGTTCTTC. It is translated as CSASQGDGEQFF.

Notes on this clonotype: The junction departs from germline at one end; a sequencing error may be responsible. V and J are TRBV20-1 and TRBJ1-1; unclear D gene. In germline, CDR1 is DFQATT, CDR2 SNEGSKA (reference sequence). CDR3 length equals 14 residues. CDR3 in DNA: TGCAGTGCTGCTTTGCCCAAAAGGTACACTGAACCTTTCTTT. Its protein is CSAALPKRYTEPFF.

As DNA, the CDR3 is TGTGCCAGCATGTCAATCTCAGGGGTTTTTAGCAATCAGCCCCAGCATTTT. This gives the protein CASMSISGVFSNQPQHF. This rearrangement joins TRBV6-5 to TRBJ1-5, with a tentative D call TRBD1 (6 bases). Germline CDR1 is MNHEY and CDR2 is SVGAGI. The CDR3 is made up of 17 amino acids. Trimming stripped 7 bases from V and 0 bases from J, with 19 bases between.

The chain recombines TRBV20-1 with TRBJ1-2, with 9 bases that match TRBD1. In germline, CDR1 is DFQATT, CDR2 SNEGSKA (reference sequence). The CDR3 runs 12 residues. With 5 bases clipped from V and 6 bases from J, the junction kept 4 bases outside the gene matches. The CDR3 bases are TGCAGTGCTTTACAGGGGGCCCATGGCTACACCTTC. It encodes CSALQGAHGYTF.

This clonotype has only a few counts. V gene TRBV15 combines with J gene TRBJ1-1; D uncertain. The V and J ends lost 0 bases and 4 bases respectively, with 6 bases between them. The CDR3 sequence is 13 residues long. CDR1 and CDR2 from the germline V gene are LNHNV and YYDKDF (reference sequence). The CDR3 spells CATSRDRGTEAFF. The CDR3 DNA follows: TGTGCCACCAGCAGAGATCGGGGCACTGAAGCTTTCTTT.

CDR3 in amino acids: CASSGGDRSLVNQPQHF. CDR3 bases: TGTGCCAGCAGTGGGGGCGACAGGTCTTTGGTGAATCAGCCCCAGCATTTT. V usage is TRBV12-3 or TRBV12-4 and J usage is TRBJ1-5; maybe TRBD1 (6 bases). Trimming cost V 5 bases and J 4 bases, with 21 bases left between them. There are 17 residues in the CDR3.

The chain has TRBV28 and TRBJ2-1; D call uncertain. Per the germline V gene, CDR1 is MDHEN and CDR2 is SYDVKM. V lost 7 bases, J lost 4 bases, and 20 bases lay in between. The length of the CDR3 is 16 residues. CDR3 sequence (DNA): TGTGCCAGCATCCCCGCACGGTTTACAGAATACAATGAGCAGTTCTTC. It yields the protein CASIPARFTEYNEQFF. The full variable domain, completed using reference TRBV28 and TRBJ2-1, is DVKVTQSSRYLVKRTGEKVFLECVQDMDHENMFWYRQDPGLGLRLIYFSYDVKMKEKGDIPEGYSVSREKKERFSLILESASTNQTSMYLCASIPARFTEYNEQFFGPGTRLTVL.

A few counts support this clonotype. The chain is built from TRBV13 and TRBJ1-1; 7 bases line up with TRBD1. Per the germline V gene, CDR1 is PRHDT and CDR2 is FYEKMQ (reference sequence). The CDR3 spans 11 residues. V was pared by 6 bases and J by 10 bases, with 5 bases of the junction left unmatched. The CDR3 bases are TGTGCCAGCAGTCTGACAGGGCGAGCTTTCTTT. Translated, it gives CASSLTGRAFF.

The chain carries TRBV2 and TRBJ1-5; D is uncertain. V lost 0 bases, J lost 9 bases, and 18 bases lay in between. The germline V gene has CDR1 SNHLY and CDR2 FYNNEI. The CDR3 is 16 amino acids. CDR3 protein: CASSEARQSLARPQHF. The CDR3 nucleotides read TGTGCCAGCAGTGAAGCGCGGCAGTCCCTCGCGAGGCCCCAGCATTTT.

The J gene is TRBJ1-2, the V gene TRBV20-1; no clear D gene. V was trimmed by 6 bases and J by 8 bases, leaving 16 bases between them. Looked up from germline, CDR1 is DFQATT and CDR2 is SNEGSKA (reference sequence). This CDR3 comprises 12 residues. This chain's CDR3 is CSAPTSRLGYTF. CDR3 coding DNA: TGCAGTGCGCCAACTTCTCGTCTGGGCTACACCTTC.

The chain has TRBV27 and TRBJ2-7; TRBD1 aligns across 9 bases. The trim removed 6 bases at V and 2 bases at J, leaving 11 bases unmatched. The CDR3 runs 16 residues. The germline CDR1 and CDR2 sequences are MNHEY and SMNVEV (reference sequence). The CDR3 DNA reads TGTGCCAGCAGCCGGACAGGGGATTTCCCTACCTACGAGCAGTACTTC. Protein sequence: CASSRTGDFPTYEQYF.